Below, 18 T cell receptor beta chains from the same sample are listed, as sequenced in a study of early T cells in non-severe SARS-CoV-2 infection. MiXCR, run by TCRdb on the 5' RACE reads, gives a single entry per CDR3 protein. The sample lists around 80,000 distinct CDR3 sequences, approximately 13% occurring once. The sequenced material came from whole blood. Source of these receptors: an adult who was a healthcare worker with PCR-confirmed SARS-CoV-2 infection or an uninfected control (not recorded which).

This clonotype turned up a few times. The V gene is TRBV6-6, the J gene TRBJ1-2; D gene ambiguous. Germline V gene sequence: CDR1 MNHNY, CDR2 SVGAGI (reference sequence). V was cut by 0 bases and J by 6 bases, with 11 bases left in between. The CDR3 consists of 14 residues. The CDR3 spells CASSYSNGAHGYTF. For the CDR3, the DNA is TGTGCCAGCAGTTACTCGAACGGAGCCCATGGCTACACCTTC.

The CDR3 DNA reads as TGTGCCAGCACCCACTCACGGGACAGGGGAGGACGGTCCTACGAGCAGTACTTC. Translation gives CASTHSRDRGGRSYEQYF. The chain has TRBV2 and TRBJ2-7, with 10 bases that match TRBD1. From germline, CDR1 is SNHLY and CDR2 FYNNEI. This CDR3 contains 18 residues. Trimming at V came to 7 bases and at J to 1 base, leaving 16 bases not matched to a gene.

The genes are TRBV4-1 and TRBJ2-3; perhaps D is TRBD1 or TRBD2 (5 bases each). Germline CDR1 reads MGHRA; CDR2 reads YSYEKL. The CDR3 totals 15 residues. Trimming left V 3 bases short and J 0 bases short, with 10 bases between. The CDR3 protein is CASSHQGPSTDTQYF. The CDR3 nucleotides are TGCGCCAGCAGCCACCAGGGACCTAGCACAGATACGCAGTATTTT.

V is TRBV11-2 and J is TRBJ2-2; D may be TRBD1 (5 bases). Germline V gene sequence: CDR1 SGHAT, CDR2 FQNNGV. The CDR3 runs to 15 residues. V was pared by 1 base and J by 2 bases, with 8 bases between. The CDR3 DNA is TGTGCCAGCAGCTTAGTTGACAGAAACACCGGGGAGCTGTTTTTT. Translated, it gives CASSLVDRNTGELFF.

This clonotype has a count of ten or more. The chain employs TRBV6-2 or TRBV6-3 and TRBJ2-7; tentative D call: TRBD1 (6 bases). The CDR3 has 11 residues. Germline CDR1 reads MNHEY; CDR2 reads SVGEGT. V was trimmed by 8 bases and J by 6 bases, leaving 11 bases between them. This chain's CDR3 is CASLQGREQYF. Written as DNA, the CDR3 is TGTGCCAGCCTACAGGGTCGCGAGCAGTACTTC.

The CDR3 nucleotides read TGTGCCAGCAGCTTCGACATTAGCAAAAACATTCAGTACTTC. Encoded protein: CASSFDISKNIQYF. This sequence joins TRBV6-2 or TRBV6-3 and TRBJ2-4; D not certain. This CDR3 contains 14 residues. CDR1 and CDR2 from the germline V gene are MNHEY and SVGEGT. The V gene lost 6 bases and the J gene lost 3 bases, with 12 bases spanning the gap.

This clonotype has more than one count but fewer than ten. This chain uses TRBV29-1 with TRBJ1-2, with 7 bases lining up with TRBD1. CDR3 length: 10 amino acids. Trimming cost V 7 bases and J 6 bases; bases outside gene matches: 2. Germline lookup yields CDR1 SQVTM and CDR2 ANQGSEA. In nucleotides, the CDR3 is TGCAGCGCCGACAGGGATGGCTACACCTTC. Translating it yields CSADRDGYTF.

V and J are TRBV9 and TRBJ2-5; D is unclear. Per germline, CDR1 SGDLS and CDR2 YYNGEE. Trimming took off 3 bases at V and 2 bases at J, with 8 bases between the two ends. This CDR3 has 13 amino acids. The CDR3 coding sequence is TGTGCCAGCAGCGGGACCGAACAAGAGACCCAGTACTTC. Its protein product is CASSGTEQETQYF.

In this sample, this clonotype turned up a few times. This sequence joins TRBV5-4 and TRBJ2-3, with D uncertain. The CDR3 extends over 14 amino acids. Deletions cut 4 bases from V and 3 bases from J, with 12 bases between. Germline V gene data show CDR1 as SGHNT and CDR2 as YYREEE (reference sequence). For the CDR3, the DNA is TGTGCCAGCAGCGGTATTAAGGAAACAGATACGCAGTATTTT. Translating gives CASSGIKETDTQYF. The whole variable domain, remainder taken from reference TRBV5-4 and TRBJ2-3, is ETGVTQSPTHLIKTRGQQVTLRCSSQSGHNTVSWYQQALGQGPQFIFQYYREEENGRGNFPPRFSGLQFPNYSSELNVNALELDDSALYLCASSGIKETDTQYFGPGTRLTVL.

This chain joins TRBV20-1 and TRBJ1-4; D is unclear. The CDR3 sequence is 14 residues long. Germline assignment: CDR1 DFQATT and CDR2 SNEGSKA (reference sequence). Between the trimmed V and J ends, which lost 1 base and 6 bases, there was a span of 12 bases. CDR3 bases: TGCAGTGCTAGAGGCTCCACCAGCTATGAAAAACTGTTTTTT. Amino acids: CSARGSTSYEKLFF.

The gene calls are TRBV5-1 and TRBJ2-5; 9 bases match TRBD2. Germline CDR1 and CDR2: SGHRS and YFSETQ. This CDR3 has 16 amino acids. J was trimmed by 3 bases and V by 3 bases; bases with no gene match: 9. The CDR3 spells CASSSLAGQGEETQYF. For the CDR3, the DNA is TGCGCCAGCAGCTCACTAGCGGGCCAGGGGGAAGAGACCCAGTACTTC.

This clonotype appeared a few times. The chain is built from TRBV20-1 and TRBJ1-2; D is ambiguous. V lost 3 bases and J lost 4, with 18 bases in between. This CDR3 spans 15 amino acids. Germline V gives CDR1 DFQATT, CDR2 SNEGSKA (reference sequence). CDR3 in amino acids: CSASHPAGATYGYTF. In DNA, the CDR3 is TGCAGTGCTAGCCACCCCGCGGGCGCGACCTATGGCTACACCTTC.

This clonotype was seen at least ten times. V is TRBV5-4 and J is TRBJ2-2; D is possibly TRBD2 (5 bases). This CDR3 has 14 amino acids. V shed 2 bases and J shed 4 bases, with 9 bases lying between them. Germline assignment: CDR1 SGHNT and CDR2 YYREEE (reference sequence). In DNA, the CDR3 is TGTGCCAGCAGCTTAACGGGGATCACCGGGGAGCTGTTTTTT. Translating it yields CASSLTGITGELFF.

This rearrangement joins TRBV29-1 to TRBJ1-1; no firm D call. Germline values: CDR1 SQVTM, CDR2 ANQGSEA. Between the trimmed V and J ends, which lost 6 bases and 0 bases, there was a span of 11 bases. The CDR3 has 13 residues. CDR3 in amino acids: CSVLPEMNTEAFF. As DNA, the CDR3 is TGCAGCGTACTACCAGAGATGAACACTGAAGCTTTCTTT.

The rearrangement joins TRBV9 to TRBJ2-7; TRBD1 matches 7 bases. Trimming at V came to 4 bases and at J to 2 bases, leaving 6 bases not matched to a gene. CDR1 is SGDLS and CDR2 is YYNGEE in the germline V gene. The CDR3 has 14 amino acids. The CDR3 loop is CASSRDSDAYEQYF. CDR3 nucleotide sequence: TGTGCCAGCAGCCGGGACAGCGACGCCTACGAGCAGTACTTC.

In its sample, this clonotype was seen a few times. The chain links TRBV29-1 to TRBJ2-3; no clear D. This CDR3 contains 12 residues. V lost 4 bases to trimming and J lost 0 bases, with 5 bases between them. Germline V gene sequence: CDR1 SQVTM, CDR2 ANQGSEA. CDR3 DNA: TGCAGCGTTGCGCCTAGCACAGATACGCAGTATTTT. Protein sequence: CSVAPSTDTQYF.

The CDR3 DNA reads TGTGCCAGCAGTCGACAGGGAATCTCCTACGAGCAGTACTTC. It encodes CASSRQGISYEQYF. The V gene is TRBV6-5, the J gene TRBJ2-7; 7 bases fit TRBD1. The CDR3 extends over 14 amino acids. The germline gives CDR1 MNHEY, CDR2 SVGAGI. Losses at the gene ends were 5 bases for V and 0 bases for J; bases not matched to a gene: 4.

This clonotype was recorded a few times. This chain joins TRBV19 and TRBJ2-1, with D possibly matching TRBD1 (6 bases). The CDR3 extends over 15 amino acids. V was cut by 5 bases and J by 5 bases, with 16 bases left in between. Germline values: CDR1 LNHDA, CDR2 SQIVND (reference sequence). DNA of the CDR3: TGTGCCAGTAGTTGGGCCCAGGGGAGTAACAATGAGCAGTTCTTC. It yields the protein CASSWAQGSNNEQFF.